This paragraph covers one TCR beta chain sequence. This clone's antigen is unknown. Base qualities are not provided; no much larger clone lies one nucleotide away. The same CDR3 arises from other DNA sequences in this sample as well. These data come from a study of shared clonotypes between healthy human individuals (TCRdb year 2020). A note on the overall study: A couple of women and a few men aged 18 to 49 years were included in the cohort. Per donor, three plates each were used for CD4 naive and CD4 memory, two for CD8 naive, and one for CD8 memory. To estimate repertoire size and how much clonotypes are shared between individuals, the study performed deep sequencing of blood TCR repertoires from 4 to 6 healthy adults. Libraries were prepared and TCR repertoires were sequenced by different laboratories using diverse techniques, in order to increase sequencing depth and limit assay-specific biases. Between about 0.8 and 9.5 billion PBMCs per donor were obtained by leukapheresis.

TCR CDR3 regions were amplified from genomic DNA by multiplex PCR using the deep immunoSEQ assay. Extracted genomic DNA from each cell subset was spread evenly across all wells of several immunoSEQ 96-well plates, with each plate serving as a replicate. For sorted subsets, each replicate PCR was loaded with about 0.2 ug genomic DNA, equivalent to about 33,000 T cell genomes. Purified libraries were measured with a Qubit 3.0 fluorometer, size-checked on a Bioanalyzer 2100, and measured again with the KAPA Library Quantification kit. Every immunoSEQ 96-well plate was sequenced on a dedicated single-read 150-cycle Illumina NextSeq 550 flow cell. The study's processing was this. The immunoSEQ output contained only junctional sequences without quality scores, so filtering could not match that applied to full-length reads. Sequences were annotated with PyIR, a Python wrapper for IgBLAST v1.9, and V/J genes and CDR3 were assigned using IMGT germline references. Reads were removed for weak V/J assignments (E-value above 1e-6), missing CDR3, stop codons, out-of-frame junctions, or ambiguous translated residues. A V3J clonotype was defined by an identical inferred V gene, J gene, and CDR3 amino acid sequence. To compute the percentage overlap between repertoires, the number of shared unique clonotypes was divided by the size of the smaller repertoire. Richness of each repertoire was evaluated using RTK rarefaction, the Chao1 estimator, and Recon v2.1 estimates of unobserved clonotypes. Generation probabilities were computed with OLGA for all TCRbeta clonotypes obtained by the gDNA method from a handful of donors. The table was pulled from immuneACCESS by TCRdb, which kept in-frame rearrangements only. Such tables lose some clones; where checked, under half of the loss comes from unresolved V genes, and the rest has no known cause. The V and J calls and clone size are taken from that table; D and trimming were inferred from the DNA. The sample table holds 2 million to 2.5 million clones, of which about nine tenths were seen once. The top ten constitute 0.3% to 0.4% of the sample.

The germline V gene supplies CDR1 SQVTM and CDR2 ANQGSEA. The junction shows trimming of 4 bases on V and 0 bases on J, plus 9 bases between the germline ends. The CDR3 runs 13 amino acids, cysteine and phenylalanine included. Just the 39-base CDR3 DNA is kept, in frame starting at base 1. Broader findings and caveats from the paper: Larger estimated clonotype richness was generally found for naive subsets than for memory subsets. About 5% of naive CD4, roughly 3.5% of naive CD8, 2% to 2.5% of memory CD4, and less than 0.45% of memory CD8 clonotypes were shared across several donors. Compared with non-shared clonotypes, clonotypes shared by all four sorted-subset donors had higher generation probabilities. Pairwise subsampling indicated that sequencing depth was expected to affect the degree of clonotype sharing among donors. Because the study included a small number of donors, the genetic and exposure-history diversity represented was limited. Only blood was sampled, and tissue TCR repertoires likely differ from those in blood. Incomplete sequencing was indicated by rarefaction of sorted-subset datasets, despite the large sequencing depth.

Healthy HIV-negative adults with no recently reported acute infections or vaccinations were included as donors. Only Caucasian adults living in Nashville, Tennessee, USA were represented among the donors. CD4+ T cells were enriched by magnetic negative selection; naive cells were then positively selected on CD45RA, and the negative fraction formed the memory subset. Blood was collected by leukapheresis, and PBMCs were isolated by Ficoll-Histopaque density gradient centrifugation and then cryopreserved in liquid nitrogen vapor phase. Analytical flow cytometry was used to check the purity and quantity of every magnetically sorted T cell population. Genomic DNA was isolated from every sorted fraction and measured by UV absorbance on a Nanodrop 2000c.

This TCR was recovered from a man between 18 and 35 years old in good health. Some clones in this sample may be carry-over from other donors' samples. The sequenced sample was naive CD4+ T cells from PBMCs. Reading the label with the study, this specimen's cell subset or site is: CD45RA+ positively selected. The sequence is built from TRBV29-1 and TRBJ1-2; no D gene can be assigned with confidence. The CDR3 reads CSVAGLANYGYTF. The nucleotide sequence reads as follows: TGCAGCGTTGCAGGACTAGCTAACTATGGCTACACCTTC.